This T cell receptor beta chain was obtained from a study of beta chain features in type 1 diabetes. General study findings and limits: For patients and controls alike, PCR might favor shorter templates to the same degree. There was a moderate but significant shortening of TCRB CDR3s in all four CD4+ subsets of Type 1 diabetes patients. Whether HLA type influences TCRB rearrangement remained unresolved here.

The entirety of the isolated RNA underwent reverse transcription, so expressed TCRB transcripts were sequenced. An average roughly 3.5 million reads came from naive, central memory and regulatory T cell samples. TCRdb's copy holds only in-frame clones and misses some; the assay was immunoSEQ multiplex PCR. The sample has about 660,000 clones, over 12% seen once. Stem cell-like memory, regulatory, central memory and naive CD4+ cells were sorted via CD45RO/CCR7/CD25/CD127/CD95/CD27. Note on this clone: Its antigen remains unidentified.

The CDR3 has 14 amino acids. Germline CDR1 reads SGHRS; CDR2 reads YFSETQ. The germline V and J ends were trimmed by 6 bases and 3 bases, with 13 bases remaining between them. The clonotype comes from a young man with type 1 diabetes. The rearrangement joins TRBV5-1 to TRBJ2-1; no clear D gene. Sequences were obtained from naive CD4+ T cells from blood. The CDR3 coding sequence is TGCGCCAGCACCTCGGGCGACCGCTACAATGAGCAGTTCTTC. Residues: CASTSGDRYNEQFF.